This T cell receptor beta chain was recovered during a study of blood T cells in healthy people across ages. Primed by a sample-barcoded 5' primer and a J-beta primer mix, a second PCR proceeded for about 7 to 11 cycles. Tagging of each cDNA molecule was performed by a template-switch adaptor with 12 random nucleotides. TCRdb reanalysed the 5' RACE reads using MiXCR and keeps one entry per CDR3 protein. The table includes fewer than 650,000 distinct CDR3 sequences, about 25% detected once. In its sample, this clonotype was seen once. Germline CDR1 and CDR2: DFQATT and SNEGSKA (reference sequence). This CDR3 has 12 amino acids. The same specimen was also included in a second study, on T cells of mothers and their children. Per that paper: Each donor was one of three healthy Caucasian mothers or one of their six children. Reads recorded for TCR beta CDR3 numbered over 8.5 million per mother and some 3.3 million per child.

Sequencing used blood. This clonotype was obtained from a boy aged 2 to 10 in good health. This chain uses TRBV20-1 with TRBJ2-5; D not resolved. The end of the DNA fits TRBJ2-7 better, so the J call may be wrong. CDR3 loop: CSARGPNYEQYF. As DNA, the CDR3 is TGCAGTGCTAGAGGGCCGAACTACGAGCAGTACTTC.